Listed below are T cell receptor beta chains from one sample, sequenced in a study of T cells in localized non-small cell lung cancer. Measured with immunoSEQ multiplex PCR; TCRdb has only the in-frame clones, and not every one. This table has some 7,800 clones, around 87% appearing once. The sequencing used peripheral blood, collected before any cancer treatment. The origin of the receptors is a male donor aged 60 or over with stage III lung adenocarcinoma. Each CDR3 is given with its conserved first and last residue. The order of the fields is D gene, J gene, clone size, V gene, CDR3 DNA, CDR3 protein. A D gene is named only where the DNA matches it firmly. Clone size is shown for a subset of rows, as once, few, many or a class of expanded clone.

D gene: NA
J gene: TRBJ2-4
clone size: NA
V gene: TRBV5-1
CDR3 DNA: TGCGCCAGCAGCTTGGGACCGAGGGACATTCAGTACTTC
CDR3 protein: CASSLGPRDIQYF

D gene: NA
J gene: TRBJ2-5
clone size: NA
V gene: TRBV29-1
CDR3 DNA: TGCAGCGTGAGGGGGGGTCTAGAGACCCAGTACTTC
CDR3 protein: CSVRGGLETQYF

D gene: TRBD1
J gene: TRBJ1-3
clone size: NA
V gene: TRBV5-1
CDR3 DNA: TGCGCCAGCAGCATCGGGACAGCAGGAAACACCATATATTTT
CDR3 protein: CASSIGTAGNTIYF

D gene: TRBD2
J gene: TRBJ2-7
clone size: NA
V gene: TRBV5-1
CDR3 DNA: TGCGCCAGCAGCTTCCGAACTAGCGGAACCTACGAGCAGTACTTC
CDR3 protein: CASSFRTSGTYEQYF

D gene: NA
J gene: TRBJ1-4
clone size: NA
V gene: TRBV30
CDR3 DNA: TGTGCCTGGAGTGATCGGGGGTGGGAAAAACTGTTTTTT
CDR3 protein: CAWSDRGWEKLFF

D gene: NA
J gene: TRBJ1-5
clone size: NA
V gene: TRBV9
CDR3 DNA: TGTGCCAGCAGCTCCAATCAGCCCCAGCATTTT
CDR3 protein: CASSSNQPQHF

D gene: NA
J gene: TRBJ2-3
clone size: NA
V gene: TRBV19
CDR3 DNA: TGTGCCAGTAGTATAACGGGGTCGGGCACAGATACGCAGTATTTT
CDR3 protein: CASSITGSGTDTQYF

D gene: NA
J gene: TRBJ1-4
clone size: NA
V gene: TRBV25-1
CDR3 DNA: TGTGCCAGCAGTGTCCCTTTGGGGTTCGGTAATGAAAAACTGTTTTTT
CDR3 protein: CASSVPLGFGNEKLFF

D gene: NA
J gene: TRBJ2-5
clone size: NA
V gene: TRBV7-2
CDR3 DNA: TGTGCCAGCAGCTTAGGCGTAGGGAGGTTGGAGACCCAGTACTTC
CDR3 protein: CASSLGVGRLETQYF

D gene: NA
J gene: TRBJ1-1
clone size: NA
V gene: TRBV18
CDR3 DNA: TGTGCCAGCTCACCCCGGTTAGGGGACACTGAAGCTTTCTTT
CDR3 protein: CASSPRLGDTEAFF

D gene: TRBD2
J gene: TRBJ2-3
clone size: NA
V gene: TRBV14
CDR3 DNA: TGTGCCAGCAGCCAATTTGAGGCGGGAGGGCCAGATACGCAGTATTTT
CDR3 protein: CASSQFEAGGPDTQYF

D gene: TRBD1
J gene: TRBJ2-3
clone size: NA
V gene: TRBV6-6
CDR3 DNA: TGTGCCAGCAGTGACACAGGGGCCACAGATACGCAGTATTTT
CDR3 protein: CASSDTGATDTQYF

D gene: NA
J gene: TRBJ2-3
clone size: NA
V gene: TRBV5-1
CDR3 DNA: TGCGCCAGCAGCCCCCCCCATTATACGCAGTATTTT
CDR3 protein: CASSPPHYTQYF

D gene: TRBD2
J gene: TRBJ2-5
clone size: NA
V gene: TRBV7-2
CDR3 DNA: TGTGCCAGCAGCTCCAGCGGGGTTCGGAGCCAAGAGACCCAGTACTTC
CDR3 protein: CASSSSGVRSQETQYF

D gene: NA
J gene: TRBJ2-1
clone size: once
V gene: TRBV7-8
CDR3 DNA: TGTGCCAGCAGCTTAGCGGTGGTTCAGCGGTCCTACAATGAGCAGTTCTTC
CDR3 protein: CASSLAVVQRSYNEQFF

D gene: TRBD2
J gene: TRBJ2-1
clone size: NA
V gene: TRBV9
CDR3 DNA: TGTGCCAGCAGTGGACTAGCGGGATGGGATGAGCAGTTCTTC
CDR3 protein: CASSGLAGWDEQFF